This TCR beta chain comes out of a study of blood T cell repertoires in COVID-19. At the level of the study: PBMCs, B-cell-depleted T cells, or T cells were the source of the cDNA or gDNA that made up the material.

Germline V CDR1 and CDR2: LGHNA, YSLEER. The length of the CDR3 is 17 residues. V shed 4 bases and J 4 bases; nucleotides not matched to a gene: 15. Sequenced by immunoSEQ multiplex PCR; TCRdb stores in-frame clones only, minus some. The profile shows just over 650,000 clones, more than 80% of them singletons. The sample was peripheral blood. This chain joins TRBV4-3 and TRBJ1-2; 7 nucleotides align to TRBD1. This receptor was obtained from a woman aged 18-35 years with acute or convalescent COVID-19. In DNA, the CDR3 is TGCGCCAGCAGCCCCAAGGGGTTAGGCAGGGGGTCCTATGGCTACACCTTC. It encodes CASSPKGLGRGSYGYTF.